The 30 T cell receptor beta chains given below trace back to one sample, sequenced in a study of OX40 agonist ivuxolimab in advanced cancers. Using immunoSEQ multiplex PCR, the repertoire was profiled, and TCRdb retains in-frame clones only, with some absent. The top ten clones hold around 21% of a sample with 40,000 to 60,000 clones, around 85% of them seen once. Source: CD4+ or CD8+ T cells sorted from blood, taken in a trial of the OX40 agonist ivuxolimab. The source is an adult with an advanced solid tumor such as melanoma, head and neck, liver or kidney cancer.

This clone was found once. The chain combines TRBV9 with TRBJ1-2; D is possibly TRBD1 (5 bases). CDR1 SGDLS and CDR2 YYNGEE come from the germline V gene. This CDR3 has 13 amino acids. V lost 5 bases and J lost 6, with 14 bases in between. In nucleotides, the CDR3 is TGTGCCAGCAGTGGGAGAGGGGAGAATGGCTACACCTTC. Its protein is CASSGRGENGYTF.

This chain links TRBV7-9 with TRBJ2-3; TRBD1 matches 7 bases. The CDR3 sequence is 18 residues long. Losses at the gene ends were 5 bases for V and 4 bases for J; bases not matched to a gene: 18. The germline CDR1 and CDR2 sequences are SEHNR and FQNEAQ (reference sequence). The CDR3 nucleotides read TGTGCCAGCAGCGGAGACTGGGACAGCACCCACCCCCCAGATACGCAGTATTTT. It specifies CASSGDWDSTHPPDTQYF.

This rearrangement joins TRBV6-6 to TRBJ2-3; D ambiguous. The V gene lost 4 bases and the J gene lost 0 bases, with 11 bases spanning the gap. The germline CDR1 and CDR2 sequences are MNHNY and SVGAGI (reference sequence). This CDR3 is 15 amino acids long. The CDR3 spells CASSFSTFSTDTQYF. CDR3 in DNA: TGTGCCAGCAGTTTTAGCACCTTTAGCACAGATACGCAGTATTTT.

This clone was observed a single time. The V gene is TRBV28, the J gene TRBJ1-4, with no clear D. This CDR3 contains 16 residues. V was clipped by 1 base and J by 0 bases, with 9 bases between them. The germline CDR1 and CDR2 sequences are MDHEN and SYDVKM. The CDR3 loop is CASSLSPTATNEKLFF. The CDR3 nucleotides are TGTGCCAGCAGTTTATCCCCTACCGCAACTAATGAAAAACTGTTTTTT.

The V call is TRBV5-1, the J call TRBJ2-5, with 7 bases that match TRBD1. Trimming at V came to 4 bases and at J to 4 bases, leaving 13 bases not matched to a gene. CDR1 SGHRS and CDR2 YFSETQ come from the germline V gene. This CDR3 has 16 residues. Here the CDR3 DNA reads TGCGCCAGCAGCGGAGGCTACGGACAGGTAGGAGAGACCCAGTACTTC. Translated, it gives CASSGGYGQVGETQYF.

This clone was detected a few times. This chain links TRBV7-9 with TRBJ2-3, with 9 nucleotides matching TRBD2. This CDR3 has 14 residues. Germline trimming cut 6 bases from V and 3 bases from J; bases unmatched to any gene: 4. Germline CDR1 reads SEHNR; CDR2 reads FQNEAQ (reference sequence). CDR3 amino acids: CASREAGGTDTQYF. DNA for the CDR3: TGTGCCAGCAGGGAAGCGGGGGGTACAGATACGCAGTATTTT.

This clone was recorded once. J is TRBJ1-1 and V is TRBV7-2; D is unresolved. This CDR3 comprises 12 residues. Germline V gene data show CDR1 as SGHTA and CDR2 as FQGNSA. Deletions cut 8 bases from V and 1 base from J, with 8 bases between. The CDR3 DNA reads TGTGCCAGCGTAAACGGGAACACTGAAGCTTTCTTT. This codes for CASVNGNTEAFF.

The V call is TRBV19, the J call TRBJ2-7; 9 nucleotides align to TRBD1. The V and J ends lost 4 bases and 4 bases, in that order; junction bases with no gene match: 5. Germline V gene data show CDR1 as LNHDA and CDR2 as SQIVND (reference sequence). The CDR3 is 14 residues long. The CDR3 DNA reads TGTGCCAGTAGTAGACAGGGGGATCTGTACGAGCAGTACTTC. This encodes CASSRQGDLYEQYF.

CDR3: CASSLGQGYGYTF. CDR3 DNA sequence: TGTGCCAGCAGTTTGGGACAAGGCTATGGCTACACCTTC. This chain connects TRBV27 to TRBJ1-2; weak D call: TRBD1 (6 bases). The ends were cut back, 3 bases at V and 4 bases at J, with 9 bases in the middle. Germline assignment: CDR1 MNHEY and CDR2 SMNVEV (reference sequence). The length of the CDR3 is 13 residues.

The chain employs TRBV28 and TRBJ2-7, with D perhaps TRBD2 (6 bases). CDR1 MDHEN and CDR2 SYDVKM come from the germline V gene. V lost 5 bases and J lost 3, with 17 bases in between. The CDR3 runs 15 residues. The CDR3 sequence is CASSPSGTGLYEQYF. DNA of the CDR3: TGTGCCAGCAGTCCCTCCGGGACGGGACTCTACGAGCAGTACTTC.

The gene calls are TRBV7-9 and TRBJ2-2; D ambiguous. Germline lookup yields CDR1 SEHNR and CDR2 FQNEAQ (reference sequence). The CDR3 sequence is 14 residues long. Trimming took 2 bases from V and 2 from J, leaving 6 bases between them. CDR3 region: CASSLTDNTGELFF. The CDR3 nucleotides are TGTGCCAGCAGCTTAACAGATAACACCGGGGAGCTGTTTTTT.

This sequence joins TRBV2 and TRBJ1-1; D is ambiguous. Per the germline V gene, CDR1 is SNHLY and CDR2 is FYNNEI. The CDR3 sequence is 15 residues long. V lost 6 bases and J lost 2, with 16 bases in between. The CDR3, as DNA: TGTGCCAGCAGAACCCAACGGCAGGTAAACACTGAAGCTTTCTTT. It encodes CASRTQRQVNTEAFF.

The V call is TRBV11-2, the J call TRBJ2-2, with no clear D. The CDR3 contains 14 residues. Trimming left V 3 bases short and J 2 bases short, with 7 bases between. Germline loops: CDR1 SGHAT, CDR2 FQNNGV. Here the CDR3 DNA reads TGTGCCAGCAGCTTTTCGGTTAACACCGGGGAGCTGTTTTTT. It is translated as CASSFSVNTGELFF. Complete variable domain (other parts from reference TRBV11-2 and TRBJ2-2): EAGVAQSPRYKIIEKRQSVAFWCNPISGHATLYWYQQILGQGPKLLIQFQNNGVVDDSQLPKDRFSAERLKGVDSTLKIQPAKLEDSAVYLCASSFSVNTGELFFGEGSRLTVL.

This clone was seen a single time. The chain carries TRBV6-1 and TRBJ2-3; TRBD1 agrees at 7 bases. V shed 2 bases and J 5 bases; nucleotides not matched to a gene: 10. Germline V gene lookup returns CDR1 MNHNS and CDR2 SASEGT. CDR3 length: 16 amino acids. The CDR3 loop reads CASSEHETGLEDTQYF. Written as DNA, the CDR3 is TGTGCCAGCAGTGAACATGAGACAGGGCTCGAAGATACGCAGTATTTT.

This rearrangement joins TRBV11-2 to TRBJ2-1; 7 nucleotides match TRBD2. Losses at the gene ends were 0 bases for V and 5 bases for J; bases not matched to a gene: 16. From germline, CDR1 is SGHAT and CDR2 FQNNGV. This CDR3 is 19 amino acids long. CDR3 sequence reads: CASSLDSLGPSGPHNEQFF. CDR3 coding DNA: TGTGCCAGCAGCTTAGATTCCCTGGGGCCTAGCGGACCTCACAATGAGCAGTTCTTC. Complete variable domain (other parts from reference TRBV11-2 and TRBJ2-1): EAGVAQSPRYKIIEKRQSVAFWCNPISGHATLYWYQQILGQGPKLLIQFQNNGVVDDSQLPKDRFSAERLKGVDSTLKIQPAKLEDSAVYLCASSLDSLGPSGPHNEQFFGPGTRLTVL.

V gene TRBV4-3 combines with J gene TRBJ2-7; the D call may be TRBD1 or TRBD2 (5 bases each). The length of the CDR3 is 15 residues. The germline V gene encodes CDR1 LGHNA and CDR2 YSLEER. Trimming took off 5 bases at V and 2 bases at J, with 16 bases between the two ends. The CDR3 DNA is TGCGCCAGCAGCGACGGGACCTCTTCGGCCTACGAGCAGTACTTC. Translating gives CASSDGTSSAYEQYF.

The sample holds a few counts of this clone. The chain combines TRBV4-2 with TRBJ2-1; no clear D. The V gene lost 6 bases and the J gene lost 2 bases, with 20 bases spanning the gap. Germline CDR1 and CDR2: LGHNA and YNFKEQ. CDR3 length equals 17 residues. CDR3 nucleotides: TGTGCCAGCAGAGGAAAGAGAGCCTTGTCCCCCTACAATGAGCAGTTCTTC. It yields the protein CASRGKRALSPYNEQFF.

The chain carries TRBV11-2 and TRBJ2-7, with D tentatively TRBD1 (6 bases). The CDR3 contains 15 residues. The V end was cut by 5 bases, the J end by 0 bases, with 14 bases between. Germline V gives CDR1 SGHAT, CDR2 FQNNGV. CDR3 residues: CASSPWGTTSYEQYF. In nucleotides, the CDR3 is TGTGCCAGCAGCCCGTGGGGGACAACCTCCTACGAGCAGTACTTC.

With respect to this clone: A much larger clone differs by one base, so this may be a read error. The V gene is TRBV5-1, the J gene TRBJ1-5, with D unclear. Trimming pared 4 bases from V and 5 bases from J, leaving 10 bases between. This CDR3 is 13 amino acids long. In germline, CDR1 is SGHRS, CDR2 YFSETQ. CDR3 coding DNA: TGCGCCAGCAGCCAAGAAAGCGATCAGCCCCAGCATTTT. Translated: CASSQESDQPQHF.

The chain is built from TRBV29-1 and TRBJ1-1; D ambiguous. This CDR3 has 13 amino acids. Germline V gene sequence: CDR1 SQVTM, CDR2 ANQGSEA. V dropped 4 bases and J dropped 3 bases, with 12 bases sitting between them. CDR3 in amino acids: CSVAPRTYTEAFF. In DNA, the CDR3 is TGCAGCGTTGCCCCAAGAACTTACACTGAAGCTTTCTTT.

This clone was detected a few times. The chain combines TRBV6-1 with TRBJ2-7; possibly TRBD1 for D (6 bases). Germline loops: CDR1 MNHNS, CDR2 SASEGT. The CDR3 runs 16 residues. Trimming stripped 4 bases from V and 1 base from J, with 17 bases between. CDR3 nucleotide sequence: TGTGCCAGCAGTGGCCCCAGGCTGGACAGTTCCTACGAGCAGTACTTC. Translating it yields CASSGPRLDSSYEQYF.

The V and J genes are TRBV6-6 and TRBJ1-6; 8 nucleotides agree with TRBD1. Trimming took 2 bases from V and 7 from J; bases not matched to a gene: 7. CDR1 is MNHNY, CDR2 SVGAGI, per germline (reference sequence). The CDR3 spans 16 residues. CDR3 region: CASSYQSGGRNSPLHF. CDR3 bases: TGTGCCAGCAGTTACCAGTCAGGGGGCCGGAATTCACCCCTCCACTTT.

This chain links TRBV9 with TRBJ2-1; maybe TRBD2 (6 bases). The CDR3 spans 15 residues. CDR1 SGDLS and CDR2 YYNGEE come from the germline V gene. Trimming took off 0 bases at V and 6 bases at J, with 13 bases between the two ends. CDR3 in amino acids: CASSVGGGVGNEQFF. DNA for the CDR3: TGTGCCAGCAGCGTAGGAGGCGGGGTGGGCAATGAGCAGTTCTTC.

This clone was seen once. The chain uses TRBV25-1 and TRBJ2-5; possibly TRBD2 for D (7 bases). This CDR3 region has 14 residues. In germline, CDR1 is MGHDK, CDR2 SYGVNS. Trimming stripped 4 bases from V and 5 bases from J, with 14 bases between. CDR3 sequence (DNA): TGTGCCAGCAGTGCAGGGGCGGGAGAGGAGACCCAGTACTTC. Its protein is CASSAGAGEETQYF.

The chain combines TRBV15 with TRBJ1-1; unclear D gene. Germline V CDR1 and CDR2: LNHNV, YYDKDF (reference sequence). V was pared by 1 base and J by 0 bases, with 6 bases between. This CDR3 has 14 residues. CDR3 loop: CATSRVGVNTEAFF. CDR3 bases: TGTGCCACCAGCAGAGTCGGGGTGAACACTGAAGCTTTCTTT.

CDR3 in amino acids: CASSHQGLSSYNSPLHF. CDR3 sequence (DNA): TGTGCCAGCAGTCACCAGGGACTGAGCTCCTATAATTCACCCCTCCACTTT. The V gene is TRBV28, the J gene TRBJ1-6; the D gene is possibly TRBD1 (5 bases). This CDR3 region has 17 residues. Trimming took 5 bases from V and 0 from J, leaving 14 bases between them. Germline V gene lookup returns CDR1 MDHEN and CDR2 SYDVKM. The full variable domain, rest sourced from reference TRBV28 and TRBJ1-6, is DVKVTQSSRYLVKRTGEKVFLECVQDMDHENMFWYRQDPGLGLRLIYFSYDVKMKEKGDIPEGYSVSREKKERFSLILESASTNQTSMYLCASSHQGLSSYNSPLHFGNGTRLTVT.

The rearrangement joins TRBV5-1 to TRBJ2-7, with D unresolved. The CDR3 covers 15 residues. The V gene's germline CDR1 is SGHRS and CDR2 YFSETQ. The V end was cut by 1 base, the J end by 2 bases, with 13 bases between. CDR3 region: CASSLNVGDPYEQYV. The CDR3 DNA reads as TGCGCCAGCAGCTTGAACGTCGGTGACCCCTACGAGCAGTACGTC.

This chain links TRBV4-1 with TRBJ2-7; no clear D. Germline CDR1 MGHRA, CDR2 YSYEKL. The CDR3 totals 14 residues. Trimming shortened V by 1 base and J by 6 bases, and 13 bases separated the two germline ends. CDR3 loop: CASSQGYFLAEQYF. CDR3 sequence (DNA): TGCGCCAGCAGCCAAGGATATTTTCTCGCCGAGCAGTACTTC.

The V and J genes are TRBV2 and TRBJ1-1, with D uncertain. Trimming stripped 3 bases from V and 1 base from J, with 6 bases between. The CDR3 covers 13 residues. The germline V gene has CDR1 SNHLY and CDR2 FYNNEI. The CDR3 nucleotides are TGTGCCAGCAGTGACAGAAAGAACACTGAAGCTTTCTTT. It encodes CASSDRKNTEAFF.

The table lists this clone with a few counts. The chain is built from TRBV5-1 and TRBJ2-5; D gene ambiguous. V was clipped by 3 bases and J by 4 bases, with 10 bases between them. The CDR3 contains 13 residues. Germline CDR1 and CDR2: SGHRS and YFSETQ. CDR3 DNA: TGCGCCAGCAGCTCCAATATCGGAGAGACCCAGTACTTC. The encoded protein is CASSSNIGETQYF. The variable domain in full, completed from reference TRBV5-1 and TRBJ2-5, reads KAGVTQTPRYLIKTRGQQVTLSCSPISGHRSVSWYQQTPGQGLQFLFEYFSETQRNKGNFPGRFSGRQFSNSRSEMNVSTLELGDSALYLCASSSNIGETQYFGPGTRLLVL.